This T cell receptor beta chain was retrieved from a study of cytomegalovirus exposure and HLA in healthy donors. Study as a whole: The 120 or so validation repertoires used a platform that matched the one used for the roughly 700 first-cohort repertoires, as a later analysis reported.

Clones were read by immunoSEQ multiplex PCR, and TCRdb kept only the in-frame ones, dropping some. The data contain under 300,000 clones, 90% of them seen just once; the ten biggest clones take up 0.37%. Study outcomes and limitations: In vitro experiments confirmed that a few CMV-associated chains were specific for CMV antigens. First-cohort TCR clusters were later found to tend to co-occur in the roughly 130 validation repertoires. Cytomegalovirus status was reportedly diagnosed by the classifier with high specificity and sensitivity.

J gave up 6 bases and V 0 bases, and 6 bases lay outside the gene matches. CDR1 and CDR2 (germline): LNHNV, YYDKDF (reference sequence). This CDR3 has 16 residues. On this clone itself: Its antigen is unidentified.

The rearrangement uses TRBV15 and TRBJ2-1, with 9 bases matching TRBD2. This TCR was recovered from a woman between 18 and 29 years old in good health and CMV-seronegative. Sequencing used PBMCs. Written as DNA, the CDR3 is TGTGCCACCAGCAGAGATCGGGCTAGCGGGGTCAATGAGCAGTTCTTC. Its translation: CATSRDRASGVNEQFF.